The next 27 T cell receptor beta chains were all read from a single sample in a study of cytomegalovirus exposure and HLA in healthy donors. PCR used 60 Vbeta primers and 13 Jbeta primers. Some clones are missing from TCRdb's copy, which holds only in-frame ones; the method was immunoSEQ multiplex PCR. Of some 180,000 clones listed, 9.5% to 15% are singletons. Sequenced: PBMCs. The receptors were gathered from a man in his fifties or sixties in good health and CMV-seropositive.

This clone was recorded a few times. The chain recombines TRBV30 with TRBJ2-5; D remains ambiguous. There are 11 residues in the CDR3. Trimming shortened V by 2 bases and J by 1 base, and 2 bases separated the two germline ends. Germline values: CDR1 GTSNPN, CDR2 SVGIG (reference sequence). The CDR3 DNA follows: TGTGCCTGGAGTCTCCAAGAGACCCAGTACTTC. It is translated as CAWSLQETQYF.

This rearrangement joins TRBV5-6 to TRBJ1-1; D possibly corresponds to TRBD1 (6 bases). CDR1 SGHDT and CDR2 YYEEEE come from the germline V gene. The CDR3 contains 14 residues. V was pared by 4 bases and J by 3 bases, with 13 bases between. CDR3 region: CASSPGYRDTEAFF. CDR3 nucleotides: TGTGCCAGCAGCCCGGGCTACAGGGACACTGAAGCTTTCTTT.

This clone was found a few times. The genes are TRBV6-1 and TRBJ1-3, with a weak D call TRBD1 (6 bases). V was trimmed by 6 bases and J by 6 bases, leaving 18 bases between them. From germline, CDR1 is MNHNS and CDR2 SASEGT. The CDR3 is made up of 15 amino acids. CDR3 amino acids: CASRYRVELENTIYF. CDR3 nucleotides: TGTGCCAGCAGGTACAGGGTAGAACTGGAAAACACCATATATTTT.

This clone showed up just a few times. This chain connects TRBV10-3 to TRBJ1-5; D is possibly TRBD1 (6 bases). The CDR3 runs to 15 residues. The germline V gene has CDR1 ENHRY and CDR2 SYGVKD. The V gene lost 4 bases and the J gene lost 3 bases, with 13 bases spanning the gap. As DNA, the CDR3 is TGTGCCATCAGTGCGGGGGGCGCCACCAATCAGCCCCAGCATTTT. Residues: CAISAGGATNQPQHF.

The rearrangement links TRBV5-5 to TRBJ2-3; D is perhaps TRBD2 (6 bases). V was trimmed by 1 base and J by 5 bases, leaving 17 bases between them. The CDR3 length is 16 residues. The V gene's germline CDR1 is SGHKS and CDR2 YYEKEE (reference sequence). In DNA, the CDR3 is TGTGCCAGCAGCTTGAGGGGACTCCCCCCGGGAGATACGCAGTATTTT. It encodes CASSLRGLPPGDTQYF.

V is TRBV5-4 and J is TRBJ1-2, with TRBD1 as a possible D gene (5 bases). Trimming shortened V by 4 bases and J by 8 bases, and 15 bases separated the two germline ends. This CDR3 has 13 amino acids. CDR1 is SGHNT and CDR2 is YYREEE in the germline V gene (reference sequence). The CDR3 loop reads CASSAAWGEGYTF. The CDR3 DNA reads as TGTGCCAGCAGCGCTGCCTGGGGCGAAGGCTACACCTTC.

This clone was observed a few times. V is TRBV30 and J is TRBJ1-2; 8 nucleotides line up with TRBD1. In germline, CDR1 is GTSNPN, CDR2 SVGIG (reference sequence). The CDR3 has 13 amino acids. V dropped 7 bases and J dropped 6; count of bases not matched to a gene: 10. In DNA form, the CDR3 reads TGTGCCTACGACTGGACAGGGAGTAATGGCTACACCTTC. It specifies CAYDWTGSNGYTF.

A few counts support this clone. Written as DNA, the CDR3 is TGTGCCAGCAGCCTCACAGGGGTGAACACTGAAGCTTTCTTT. Translation: CASSLTGVNTEAFF. This chain links TRBV28 with TRBJ1-1; 7 bases are a match to TRBD1. Germline loops: CDR1 MDHEN, CDR2 SYDVKM. This CDR3 region has 14 residues. J gave up 0 bases and V 6 bases, and 4 bases lay outside the gene matches.

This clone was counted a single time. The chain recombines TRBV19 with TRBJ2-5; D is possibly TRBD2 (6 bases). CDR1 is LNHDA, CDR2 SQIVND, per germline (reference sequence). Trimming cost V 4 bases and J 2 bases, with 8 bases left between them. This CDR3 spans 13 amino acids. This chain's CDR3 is CASSKLAQETQYF. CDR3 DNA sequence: TGTGCCAGTAGTAAACTAGCACAAGAGACCCAGTACTTC.

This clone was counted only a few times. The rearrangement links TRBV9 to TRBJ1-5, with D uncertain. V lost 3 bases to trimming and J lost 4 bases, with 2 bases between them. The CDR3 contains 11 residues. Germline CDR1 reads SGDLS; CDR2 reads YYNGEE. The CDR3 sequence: CASSANQPQHF. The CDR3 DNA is TGTGCCAGCAGCGCTAATCAGCCCCAGCATTTT. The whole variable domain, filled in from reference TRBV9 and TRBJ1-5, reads DSGVTQTPKHLITATGQRVTLRCSPRSGDLSVYWYQQSLDQGLQFLIQYYNGEERAKGNILERFSAQQFPDLHSELNLSSLELGDSALYFCASSANQPQHFGDGTRLSIL.

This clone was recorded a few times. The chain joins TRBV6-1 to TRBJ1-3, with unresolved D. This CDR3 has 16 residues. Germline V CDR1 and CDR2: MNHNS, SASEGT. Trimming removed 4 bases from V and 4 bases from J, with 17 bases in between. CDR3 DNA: TGTGCCAGCAGTGCGCCCAGTGGGAGTGTAGGAAACACCATATATTTT. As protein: CASSAPSGSVGNTIYF.

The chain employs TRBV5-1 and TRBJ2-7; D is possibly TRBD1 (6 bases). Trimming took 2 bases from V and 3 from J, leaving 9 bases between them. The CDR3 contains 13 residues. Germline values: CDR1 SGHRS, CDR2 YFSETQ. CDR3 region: CASSLTTGYEQYF. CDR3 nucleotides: TGCGCCAGCAGCTTAACGACAGGCTACGAGCAGTACTTC.

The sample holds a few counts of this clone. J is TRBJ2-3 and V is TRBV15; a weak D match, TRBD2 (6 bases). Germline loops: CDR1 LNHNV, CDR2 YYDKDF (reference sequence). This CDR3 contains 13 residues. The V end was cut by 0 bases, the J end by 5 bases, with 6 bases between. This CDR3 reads CATSREEGDTQYF. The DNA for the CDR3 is TGTGCCACCAGCAGAGAGGAGGGAGATACGCAGTATTTT.

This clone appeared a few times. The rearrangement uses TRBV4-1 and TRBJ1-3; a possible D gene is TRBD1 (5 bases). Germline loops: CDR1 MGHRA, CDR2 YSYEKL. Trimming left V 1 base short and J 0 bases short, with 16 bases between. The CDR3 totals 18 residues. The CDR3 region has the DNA TGCGCCAGCAGCCAAGGAGGATGGGGGGTCCTCTCTGGAAACACCATATATTTT. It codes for CASSQGGWGVLSGNTIYF.

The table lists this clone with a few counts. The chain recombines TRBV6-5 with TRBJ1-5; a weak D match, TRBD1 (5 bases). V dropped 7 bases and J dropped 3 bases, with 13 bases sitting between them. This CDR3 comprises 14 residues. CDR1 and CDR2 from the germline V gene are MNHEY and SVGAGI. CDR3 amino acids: CASKGEGDNQPQHF. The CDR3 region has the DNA TGTGCCAGCAAAGGGGAAGGGGACAATCAGCCCCAGCATTTT.

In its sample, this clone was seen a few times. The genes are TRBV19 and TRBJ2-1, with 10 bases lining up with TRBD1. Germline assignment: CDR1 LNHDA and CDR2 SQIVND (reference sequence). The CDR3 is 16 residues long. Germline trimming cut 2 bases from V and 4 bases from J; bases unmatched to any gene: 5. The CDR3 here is CASSISGQGIYNEQFF. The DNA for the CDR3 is TGTGCCAGTAGTATATCGGGACAGGGGATATACAATGAGCAGTTCTTC.

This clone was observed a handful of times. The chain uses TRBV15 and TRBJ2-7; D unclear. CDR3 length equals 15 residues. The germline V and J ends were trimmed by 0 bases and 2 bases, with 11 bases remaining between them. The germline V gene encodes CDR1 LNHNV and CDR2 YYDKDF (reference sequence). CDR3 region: CATSRDNGLAYEQYF. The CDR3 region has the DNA TGTGCCACCAGCAGAGATAACGGTTTAGCCTACGAGCAGTACTTC.

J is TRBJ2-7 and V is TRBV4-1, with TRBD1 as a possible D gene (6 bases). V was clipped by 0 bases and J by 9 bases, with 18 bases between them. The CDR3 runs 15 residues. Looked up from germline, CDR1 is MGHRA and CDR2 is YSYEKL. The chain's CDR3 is CASSQDWDTLRWQYF. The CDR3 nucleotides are TGCGCCAGCAGCCAAGATTGGGACACCCTACGCTGGCAGTACTTC.

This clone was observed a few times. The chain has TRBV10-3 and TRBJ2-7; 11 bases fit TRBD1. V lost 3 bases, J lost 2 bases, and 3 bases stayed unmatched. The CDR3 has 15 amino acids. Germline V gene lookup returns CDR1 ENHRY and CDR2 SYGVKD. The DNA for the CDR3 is TGTGCCATCAGTGACTCGGGACAGGGGGCCTACGAGCAGTACTTC. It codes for CAISDSGQGAYEQYF.

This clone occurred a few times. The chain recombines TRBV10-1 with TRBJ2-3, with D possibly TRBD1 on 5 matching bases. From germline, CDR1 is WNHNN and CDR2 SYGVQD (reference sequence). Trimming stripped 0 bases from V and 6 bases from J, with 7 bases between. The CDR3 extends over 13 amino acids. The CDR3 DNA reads TGCGCCAGCAGTGAGTCGGGGCGGGATACGCAGTATTTT. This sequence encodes CASSESGRDTQYF.

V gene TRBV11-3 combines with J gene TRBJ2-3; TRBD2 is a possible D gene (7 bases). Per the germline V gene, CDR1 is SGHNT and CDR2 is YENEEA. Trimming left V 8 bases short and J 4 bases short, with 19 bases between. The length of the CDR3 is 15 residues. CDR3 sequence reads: CASRKGGGLADTQYF. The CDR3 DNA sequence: TGTGCCAGCCGAAAAGGGGGGGGCCTGGCAGATACGCAGTATTTT.

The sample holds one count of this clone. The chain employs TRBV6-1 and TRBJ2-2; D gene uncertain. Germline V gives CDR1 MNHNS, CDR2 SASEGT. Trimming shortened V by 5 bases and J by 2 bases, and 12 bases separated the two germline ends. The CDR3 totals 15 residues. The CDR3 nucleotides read TGTGCCAGCAGTCCCCGACATACCAACACCGGGGAGCTGTTTTTT. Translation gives CASSPRHTNTGELFF.

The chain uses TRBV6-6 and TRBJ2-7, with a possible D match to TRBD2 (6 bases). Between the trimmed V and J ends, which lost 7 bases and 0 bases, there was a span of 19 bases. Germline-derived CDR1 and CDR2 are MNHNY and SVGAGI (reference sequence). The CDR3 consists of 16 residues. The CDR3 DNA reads TGTGCCAGCACCGACGGAACGGGGGTCAGCTCCTACGAGCAGTACTTC. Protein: CASTDGTGVSSYEQYF.

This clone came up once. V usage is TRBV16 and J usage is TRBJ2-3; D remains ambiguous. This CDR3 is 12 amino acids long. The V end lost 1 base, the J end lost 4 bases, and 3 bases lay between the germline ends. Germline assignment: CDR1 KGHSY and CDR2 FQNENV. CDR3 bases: TGTGCCAGCAGCCAATTCGCAGATACGCAGTATTTT. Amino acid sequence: CASSQFADTQYF.

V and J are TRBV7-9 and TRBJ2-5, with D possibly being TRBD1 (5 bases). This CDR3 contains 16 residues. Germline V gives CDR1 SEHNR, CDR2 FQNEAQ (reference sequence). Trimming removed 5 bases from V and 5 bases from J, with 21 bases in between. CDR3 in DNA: TGTGCCAGCAGCCGGAGAACAGGTAGTATTCTGGAGACCCAGTACTTC. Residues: CASSRRTGSILETQYF. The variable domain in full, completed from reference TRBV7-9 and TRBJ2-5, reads DTGVSQNPRHKITKRGQNVTFRCDPISEHNRLYWYRQTLGQGPEFLTYFQNEAQLEKSRLLSDRFSAERPKGSFSTLEIQRTEQGDSAMYLCASSRRTGSILETQYFGPGTRLLVL.

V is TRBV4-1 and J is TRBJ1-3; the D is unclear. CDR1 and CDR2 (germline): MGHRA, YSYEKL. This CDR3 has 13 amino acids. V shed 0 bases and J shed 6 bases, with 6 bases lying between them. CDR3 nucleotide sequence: TGCGCCAGCAGCCAAGATTTCCAAAACACCATATATTTT. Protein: CASSQDFQNTIYF.

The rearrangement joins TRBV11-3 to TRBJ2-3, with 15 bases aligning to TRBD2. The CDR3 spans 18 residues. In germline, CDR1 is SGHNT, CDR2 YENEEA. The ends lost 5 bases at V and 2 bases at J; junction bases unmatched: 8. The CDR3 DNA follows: TGTGCCAGCAGCCCCCTGGGGACTAGCGGGGGGATCACAGATACGCAGTATTTT. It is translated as CASSPLGTSGGITDTQYF.